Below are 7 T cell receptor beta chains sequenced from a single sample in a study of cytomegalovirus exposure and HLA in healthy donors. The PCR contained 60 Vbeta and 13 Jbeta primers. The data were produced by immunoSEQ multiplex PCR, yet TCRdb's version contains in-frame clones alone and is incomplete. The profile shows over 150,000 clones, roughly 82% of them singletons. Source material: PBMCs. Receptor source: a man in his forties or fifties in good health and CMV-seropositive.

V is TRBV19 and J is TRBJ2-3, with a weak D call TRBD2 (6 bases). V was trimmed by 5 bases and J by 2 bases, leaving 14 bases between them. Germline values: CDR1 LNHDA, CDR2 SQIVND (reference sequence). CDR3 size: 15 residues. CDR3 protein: CASSLSSALTDTQYF. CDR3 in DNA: TGTGCCAGTAGTCTGTCTAGCGCCCTCACAGATACGCAGTATTTT.

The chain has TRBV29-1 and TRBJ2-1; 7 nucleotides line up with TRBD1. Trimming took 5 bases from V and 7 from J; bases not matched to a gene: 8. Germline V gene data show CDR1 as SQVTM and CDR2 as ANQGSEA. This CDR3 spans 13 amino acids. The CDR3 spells CSVSFTGANEQFF. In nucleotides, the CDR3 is TGCAGCGTTAGTTTCACAGGGGCAAATGAGCAGTTCTTC.

CDR3: CASSRSADTQYF. As DNA, the CDR3 is TGTGCCAGTAGCAGGTCGGCAGATACGCAGTATTTT. The chain is built from TRBV19 and TRBJ2-3; D gene unclear. The CDR3 consists of 12 residues. The germline V and J ends were trimmed by 6 bases and 4 bases, with 8 bases remaining between them. Germline V lookup: CDR1 LNHDA, CDR2 SQIVND (reference sequence). The full variable domain, rest sourced from reference TRBV19 and TRBJ2-3, is DGGITQSPKYLFRKEGQNVTLSCEQNLNHDAMYWYRQDPGQGLRLIYYSQIVNDFQKGDIAEGYSVSREKKESFPLTVTSAQKNPTAFYLCASSRSADTQYFGPGTRLTVL.

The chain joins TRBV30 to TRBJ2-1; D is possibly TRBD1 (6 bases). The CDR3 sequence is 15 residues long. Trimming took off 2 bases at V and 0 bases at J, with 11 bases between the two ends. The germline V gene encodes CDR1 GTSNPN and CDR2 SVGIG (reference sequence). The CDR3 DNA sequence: TGTGCCTGGAGTCCACTAGGGGGCTCCTACAATGAGCAGTTCTTC. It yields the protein CAWSPLGGSYNEQFF.

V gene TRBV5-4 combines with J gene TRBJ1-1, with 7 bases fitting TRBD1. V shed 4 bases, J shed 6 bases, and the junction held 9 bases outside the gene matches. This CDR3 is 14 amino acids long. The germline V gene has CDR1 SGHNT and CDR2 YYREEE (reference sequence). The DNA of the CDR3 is TGTGCCAGCAGCCCGGAACAGGGGTGGCCTGAAGCTTTCTTT. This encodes CASSPEQGWPEAFF.

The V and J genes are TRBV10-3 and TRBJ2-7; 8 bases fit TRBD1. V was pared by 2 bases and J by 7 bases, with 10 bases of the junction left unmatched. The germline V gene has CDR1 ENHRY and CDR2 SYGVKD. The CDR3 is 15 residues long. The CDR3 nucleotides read TGTGCCATCAGTGAGAGGGGCAGGGGGCATGAAGAGCAGTACTTC. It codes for CAISERGRGHEEQYF.

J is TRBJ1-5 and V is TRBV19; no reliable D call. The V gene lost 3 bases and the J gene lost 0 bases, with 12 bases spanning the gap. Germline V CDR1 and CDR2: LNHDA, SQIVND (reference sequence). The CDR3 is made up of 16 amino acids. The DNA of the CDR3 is TGTGCCAGTAGTATTGGGCAAGTTTATAGCAATCAGCCCCAGCATTTT. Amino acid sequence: CASSIGQVYSNQPQHF.